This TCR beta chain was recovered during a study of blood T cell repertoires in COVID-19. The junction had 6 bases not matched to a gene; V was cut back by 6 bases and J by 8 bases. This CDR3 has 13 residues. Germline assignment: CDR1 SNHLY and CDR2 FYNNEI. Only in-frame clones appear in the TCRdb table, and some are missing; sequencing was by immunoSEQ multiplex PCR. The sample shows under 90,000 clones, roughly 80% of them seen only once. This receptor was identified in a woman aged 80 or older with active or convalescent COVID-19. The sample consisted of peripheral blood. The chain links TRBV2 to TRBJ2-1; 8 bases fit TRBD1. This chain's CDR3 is CASRRQGADEQFF. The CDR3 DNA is TGTGCCAGCAGGCGTCAGGGGGCGGATGAGCAGTTCTTC. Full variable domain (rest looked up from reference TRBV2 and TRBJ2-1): EPEVTQTPSHQVTQMGQEVILRCVPISNHLYFYWYRQILGQKVEFLVSFYNNEISEKSEIFDDQFSVERPDGSNFTLKIRSTKLEDSAMYFCASRRQGADEQFFGPGTRLTVL.